The TCR beta chain under discussion was sequenced for a study of blood T cell repertoires in COVID-19. Study-level information: Sample material is recorded as cDNA or gDNA derived from T cells, B-cell-depleted T cells, or PBMCs.

As originally analysed: Quantification of nucleated cells was approximated via reference gene primer amplification. Assay: immunoSEQ multiplex PCR; the TCRdb copy retains only in-frame clones and omits some. Clone size and V and J calls were adopted from that table, with D and trimming inferred from the DNA. Here the sample spans about 45,000 clones, about four fifths being singletons. The CDR3 consists of 19 residues. Trimming at V came to 3 bases and at J to 2 bases, leaving 15 bases not matched to a gene. Germline V gene data show CDR1 as KGHSH and CDR2 as LQKENI. The sequencing sample was made of peripheral blood. The chain uses TRBV18 and TRBJ2-2; 7 nucleotides match TRBD1. The source of this sequence is a human donor in a cohort sampled during active COVID-19. This CDR3 reads CASSPQTSYRDSNTGELFF. CDR3 bases: TGTGCCAGCTCACCGCAAACCTCATACCGGGACAGTAACACCGGGGAGCTGTTTTTT.